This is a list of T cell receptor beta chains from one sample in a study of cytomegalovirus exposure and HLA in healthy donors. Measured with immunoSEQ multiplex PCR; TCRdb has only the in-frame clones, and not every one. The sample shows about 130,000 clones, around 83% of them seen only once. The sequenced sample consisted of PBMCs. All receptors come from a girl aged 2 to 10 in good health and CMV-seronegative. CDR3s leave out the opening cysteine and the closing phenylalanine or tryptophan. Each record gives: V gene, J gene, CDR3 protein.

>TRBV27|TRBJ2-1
ASSLRARGLNLNEQF
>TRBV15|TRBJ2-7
ATSSGLADYEQY
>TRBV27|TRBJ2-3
ASSLPGFTDTQY
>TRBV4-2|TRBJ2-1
ASSPGQGYNEQF
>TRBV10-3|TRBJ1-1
AIGGQENTEAF
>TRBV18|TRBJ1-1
ASSPPIASGTEAF
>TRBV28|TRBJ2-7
ASSLEVRTYEQY
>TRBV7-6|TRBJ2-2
ASSLGVPAGGPRTGELF
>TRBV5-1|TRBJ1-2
ASSLGTGGASESGYT
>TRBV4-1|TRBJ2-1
ASSLLQGDGVFGEQF
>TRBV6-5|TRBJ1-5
ASGLGQPQH
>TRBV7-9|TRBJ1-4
ASSLRANEKLF
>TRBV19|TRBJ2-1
ASRIGTLAAYNEQF
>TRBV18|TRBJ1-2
ASSPPPFTGYGYT
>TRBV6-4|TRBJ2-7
ASTQLSQGGYEQY
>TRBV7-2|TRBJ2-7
ASSPRGGTSSYEQY
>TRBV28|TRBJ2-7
ASGAGTSGVWYEQY
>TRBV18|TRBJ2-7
ASSSGLAGGKNYEQY
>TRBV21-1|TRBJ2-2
ASLGAGGITGELF
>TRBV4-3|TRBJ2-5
ASSQDRWDSWGTQY
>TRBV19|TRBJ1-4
ASKGHNGGKLF
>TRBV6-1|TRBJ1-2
ASSEGTGGIYGYT
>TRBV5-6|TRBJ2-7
ASSLLAEASYEQY
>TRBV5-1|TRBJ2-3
ASSSATTVADTQY
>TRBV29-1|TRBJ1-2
SASRGGVMNYGYT
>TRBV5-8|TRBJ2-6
ASRNRVAGANVLT
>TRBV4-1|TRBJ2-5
ASSQVEIGGLQETQY
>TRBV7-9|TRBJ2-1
ASSFPSGRSYNEQF
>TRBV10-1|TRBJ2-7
ASSESTTGAHEQY
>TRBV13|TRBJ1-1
ASSPPTGGDTEAF
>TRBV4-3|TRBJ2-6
ASSQGGTASGANVLT
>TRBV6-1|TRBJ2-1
ASSEWGGFSSYNEQF
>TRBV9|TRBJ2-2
ASSVASGIGELF
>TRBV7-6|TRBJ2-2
ASSLAGLAGELF
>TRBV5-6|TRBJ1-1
ASSPHKNTEAF
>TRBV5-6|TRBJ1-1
ASSLLPVRNTEAF
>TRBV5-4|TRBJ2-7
ASSRQGTTTYEQY
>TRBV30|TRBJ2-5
AWSLLGGQSETQY
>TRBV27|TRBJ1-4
ASRSGGQGNEKLF
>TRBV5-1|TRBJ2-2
ASSLELAGGTGELF
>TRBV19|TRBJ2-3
ASSMGGTITDTQY
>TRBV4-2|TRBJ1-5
ASSQVEGQFNQPQH
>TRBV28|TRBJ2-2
ASSDIQGRRRELF
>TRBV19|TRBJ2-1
ASRKSGTGTYNEQF
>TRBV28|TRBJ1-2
ASRPGQKIYGYT
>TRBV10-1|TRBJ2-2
ASSQQGTGYLSGELF
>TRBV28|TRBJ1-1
ASRTGGAGTEAF
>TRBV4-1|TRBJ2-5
ASSQGALGETQY
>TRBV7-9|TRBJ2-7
ASSKPGTGVYEQY
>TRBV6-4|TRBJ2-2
ASSADRDTGELF